This TCR beta chain was obtained from a study of blood T cell repertoires in COVID-19. Looking at the study overall: Donors in the United States, Italy and Spain gave samples during acute or convalescent COVID-19. In each case, the material was cDNA or gDNA derived from T cells, B-cell-depleted T cells, or PBMCs.

V was shortened by 6 bases and J by 2 bases, with 8 bases between the two germline ends. Germline assignment: CDR1 ENHRY and CDR2 SYGVKD. The CDR3 spans 13 residues. In the original processing: Reference gene primer amplification yielded estimated nucleated cell counts. Sequencing was performed with immunoSEQ multiplex PCR; in TCRdb, only in-frame clones are kept and a portion is missing. D and trimming were read from the DNA, whereas the V and J calls and clone size are those reported in that table. The sample has 150,000 to 200,000 clones; approximately 78% are singletons. V and J are TRBV10-3 and TRBJ2-1; D is ambiguous. This TCR derives from a human donor in a cohort sampled during active COVID-19. The source material was peripheral blood. CDR3 amino acids: CAIRLSTYNEQFF. In DNA form, the CDR3 reads TGTGCCATCAGACTCTCTACCTACAATGAGCAGTTCTTC.